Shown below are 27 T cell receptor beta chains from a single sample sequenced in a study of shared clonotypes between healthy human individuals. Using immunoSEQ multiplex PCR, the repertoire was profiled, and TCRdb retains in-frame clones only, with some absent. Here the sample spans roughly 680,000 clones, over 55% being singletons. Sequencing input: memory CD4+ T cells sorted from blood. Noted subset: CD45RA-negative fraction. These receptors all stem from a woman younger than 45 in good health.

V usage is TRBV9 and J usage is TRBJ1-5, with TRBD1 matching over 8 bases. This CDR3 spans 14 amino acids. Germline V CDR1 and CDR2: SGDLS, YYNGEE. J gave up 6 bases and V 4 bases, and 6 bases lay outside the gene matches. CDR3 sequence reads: CASSSTGGSQPQHF. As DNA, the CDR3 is TGTGCCAGCAGCTCCACAGGGGGGAGTCAGCCCCAGCATTTT.

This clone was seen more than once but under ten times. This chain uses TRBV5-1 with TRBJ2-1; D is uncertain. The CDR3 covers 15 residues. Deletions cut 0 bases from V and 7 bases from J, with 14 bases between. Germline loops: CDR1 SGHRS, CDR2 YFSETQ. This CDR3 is CASSLDRAAYNEQFF. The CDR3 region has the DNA TGCGCCAGCAGCTTGGATCGGGCAGCTTATAATGAGCAGTTCTTC.

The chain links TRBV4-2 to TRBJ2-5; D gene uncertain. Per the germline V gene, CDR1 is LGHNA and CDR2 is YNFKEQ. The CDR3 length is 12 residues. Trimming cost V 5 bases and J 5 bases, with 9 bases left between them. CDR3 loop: CASSEQLETQYF. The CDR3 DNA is TGTGCCAGCAGCGAACAGTTGGAGACCCAGTACTTC.

Written as DNA, the CDR3 is TGTGCCAGCAGCCAATCGATTGGGTCTGGGGCCAACGTCCTGACTTTC. Residues: CASSQSIGSGANVLTF. The chain combines TRBV16 with TRBJ2-6, with D hard to call. The germline V gene has CDR1 KGHSY and CDR2 FQNENV. The CDR3 has 16 residues. The V end lost 0 bases, the J end lost 1 base, and 7 bases lay between the germline ends.

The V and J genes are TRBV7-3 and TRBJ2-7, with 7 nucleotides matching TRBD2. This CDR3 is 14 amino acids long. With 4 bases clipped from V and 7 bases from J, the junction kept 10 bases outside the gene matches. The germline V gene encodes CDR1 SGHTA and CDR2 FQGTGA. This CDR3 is CASSYGLDPGEQYF. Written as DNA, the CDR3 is TGTGCCAGCAGCTACGGACTAGACCCAGGGGAGCAGTACTTC. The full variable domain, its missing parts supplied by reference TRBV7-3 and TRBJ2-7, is GAGVSQTPSNKVTEKGKYVELRCDPISGHTALYWYRQSLGQGPEFLIYFQGTGAADDSGLPNDRFFAVRPEGSVSTLKIQRTERGDSAVYLCASSYGLDPGEQYFGPGTRLTVT.

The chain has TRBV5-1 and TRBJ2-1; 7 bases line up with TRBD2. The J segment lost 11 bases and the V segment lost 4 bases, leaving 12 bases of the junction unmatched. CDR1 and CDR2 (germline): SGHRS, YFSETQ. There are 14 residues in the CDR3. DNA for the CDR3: TGCGCCAGCAGCACATCAATAGGGGAGGGCAAGCAGTTCTTC. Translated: CASSTSIGEGKQFF. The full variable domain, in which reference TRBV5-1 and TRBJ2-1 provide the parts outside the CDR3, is KAGVTQTPRYLIKTRGQQVTLSCSPISGHRSVSWYQQTPGQGLQFLFEYFSETQRNKGNFPGRFSGRQFSNSRSEMNVSTLELGDSALYLCASSTSIGEGKQFFGPGTRLTVL.

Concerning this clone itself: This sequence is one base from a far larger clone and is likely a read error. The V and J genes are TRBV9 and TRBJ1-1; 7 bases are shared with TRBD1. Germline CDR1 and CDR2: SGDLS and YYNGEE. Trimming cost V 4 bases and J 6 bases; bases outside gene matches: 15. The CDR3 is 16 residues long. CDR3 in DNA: TGTGCCAGCAGCTTTTCGCAGGGGGTTTCCTTCGCTGAAGCTTTCTTT. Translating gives CASSFSQGVSFAEAFF.

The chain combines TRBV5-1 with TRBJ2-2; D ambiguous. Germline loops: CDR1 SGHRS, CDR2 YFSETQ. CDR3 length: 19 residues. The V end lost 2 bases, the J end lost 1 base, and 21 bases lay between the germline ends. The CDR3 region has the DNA TGCGCCAGCAGCTTCTCATCCCGAGGTAGTGGTGGGAACACCGGGGAGCTGTTTTTT. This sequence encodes CASSFSSRGSGGNTGELFF.

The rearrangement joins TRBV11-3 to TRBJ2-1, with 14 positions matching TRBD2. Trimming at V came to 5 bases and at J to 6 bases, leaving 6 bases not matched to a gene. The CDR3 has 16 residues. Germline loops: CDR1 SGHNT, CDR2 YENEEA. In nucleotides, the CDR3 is TGTGCCAGCAGCGGACGGACTAGCGGGAGGCTCAATGAGCAGTTCTTC. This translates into CASSGRTSGRLNEQFF.

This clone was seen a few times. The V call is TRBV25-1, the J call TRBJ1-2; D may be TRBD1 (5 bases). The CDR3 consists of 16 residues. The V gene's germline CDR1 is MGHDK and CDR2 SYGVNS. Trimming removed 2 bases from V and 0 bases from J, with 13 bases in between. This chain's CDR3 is CASSEVSGGTNYGYTF. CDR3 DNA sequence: TGTGCCAGCAGTGAAGTTTCTGGGGGGACTAACTATGGCTACACCTTC.

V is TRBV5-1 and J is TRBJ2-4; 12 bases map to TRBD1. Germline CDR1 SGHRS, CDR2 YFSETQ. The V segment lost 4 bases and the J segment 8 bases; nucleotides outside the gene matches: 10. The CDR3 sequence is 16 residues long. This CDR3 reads CASSVVGTGGEYIQYF. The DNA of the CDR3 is TGCGCCAGCAGCGTGGTAGGGACAGGGGGCGAGTACATTCAGTACTTC.

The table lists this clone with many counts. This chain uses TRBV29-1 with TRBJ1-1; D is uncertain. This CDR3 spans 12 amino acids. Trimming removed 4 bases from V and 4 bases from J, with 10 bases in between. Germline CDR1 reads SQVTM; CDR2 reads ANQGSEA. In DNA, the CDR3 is TGCAGCGTTGTCCCGGTAGTCACTGAAGCTTTCTTT. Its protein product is CSVVPVVTEAFF.

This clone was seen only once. This CDR3 reads CAERESYEQYF. CDR3 DNA sequence: TGTGCTGAGCGGGAGTCGTACGAGCAGTACTTC. The chain joins TRBV7-2 to TRBJ2-5, with 8 bases identical to TRBD2. The DNA matches TRBJ2-7 better at its end, which makes the J call doubtful. The length of the CDR3 is 11 residues. Per the germline V gene, CDR1 is SGHTA and CDR2 is FQGNSA.

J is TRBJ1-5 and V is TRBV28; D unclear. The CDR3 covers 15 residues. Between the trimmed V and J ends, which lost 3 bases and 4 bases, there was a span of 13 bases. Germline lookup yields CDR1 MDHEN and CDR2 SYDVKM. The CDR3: CASSFSAAENQPQHF. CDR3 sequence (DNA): TGTGCCAGCAGTTTTTCGGCAGCTGAGAATCAGCCCCAGCATTTT.

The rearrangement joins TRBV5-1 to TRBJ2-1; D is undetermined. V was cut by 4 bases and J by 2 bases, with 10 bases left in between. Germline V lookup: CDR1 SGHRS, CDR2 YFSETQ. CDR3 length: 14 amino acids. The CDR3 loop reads CASSPDSAYNEQFF. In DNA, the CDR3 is TGCGCCAGCAGCCCAGACTCGGCCTACAATGAGCAGTTCTTC.

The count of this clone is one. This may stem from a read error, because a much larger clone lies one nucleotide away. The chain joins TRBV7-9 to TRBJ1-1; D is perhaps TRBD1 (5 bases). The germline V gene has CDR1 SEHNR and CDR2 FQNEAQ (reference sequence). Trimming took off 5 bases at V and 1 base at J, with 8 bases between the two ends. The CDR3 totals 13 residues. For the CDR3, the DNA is TGTGCCAGCAGCCACGACAGGAACACTGAAGCTTTCTTT. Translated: CASSHDRNTEAFF. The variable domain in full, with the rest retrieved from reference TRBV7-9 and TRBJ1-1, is DTGVSQNPRHKITKRGQNVTFRCDPISEHNRLYWYRQTLGQGPEFLTYFQNEAQLEKSRLLSDRFSAERPKGSFSTLEIQRTEQGDSAMYLCASSHDRNTEAFFGQGTRLTVV.

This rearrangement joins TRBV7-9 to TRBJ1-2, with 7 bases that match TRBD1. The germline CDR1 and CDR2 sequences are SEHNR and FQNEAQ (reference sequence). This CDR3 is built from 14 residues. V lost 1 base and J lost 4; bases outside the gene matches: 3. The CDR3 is CASSLGQGVYGYTF. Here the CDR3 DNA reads TGTGCCAGCAGCTTAGGGCAGGGGGTCTATGGCTACACCTTC.

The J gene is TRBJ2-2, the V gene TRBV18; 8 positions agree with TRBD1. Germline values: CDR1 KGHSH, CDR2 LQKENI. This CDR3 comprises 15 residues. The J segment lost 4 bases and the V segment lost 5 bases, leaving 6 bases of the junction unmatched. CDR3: CASSSGQVATGELFF. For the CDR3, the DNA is TGTGCCAGCTCATCGGGACAGGTGGCCACCGGGGAGCTGTTTTTT.

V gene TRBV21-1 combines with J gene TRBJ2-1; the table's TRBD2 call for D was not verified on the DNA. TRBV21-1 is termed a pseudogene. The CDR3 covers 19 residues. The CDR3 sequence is CASGPPFLPGRDAYNEQFF. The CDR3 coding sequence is TGTGCCAGCGGTCCCCCTTTCTTGCCCGGGAGGGATGCCTACAATGAGCAGTTCTTC.

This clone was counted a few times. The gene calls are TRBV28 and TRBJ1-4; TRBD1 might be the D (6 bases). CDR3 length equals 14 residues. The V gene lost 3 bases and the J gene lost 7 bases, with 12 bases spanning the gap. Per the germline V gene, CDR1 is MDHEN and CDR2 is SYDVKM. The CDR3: CASSLGQDGEKLFF. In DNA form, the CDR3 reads TGTGCCAGCAGTTTGGGACAAGATGGTGAAAAACTGTTTTTT.

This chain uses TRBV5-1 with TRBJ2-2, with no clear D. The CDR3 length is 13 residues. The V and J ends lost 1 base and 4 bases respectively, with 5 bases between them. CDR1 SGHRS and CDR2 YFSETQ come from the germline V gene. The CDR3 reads CASSLLVTGELFF. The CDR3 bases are TGCGCCAGCAGCTTGTTGGTCACCGGGGAGCTGTTTTTT.

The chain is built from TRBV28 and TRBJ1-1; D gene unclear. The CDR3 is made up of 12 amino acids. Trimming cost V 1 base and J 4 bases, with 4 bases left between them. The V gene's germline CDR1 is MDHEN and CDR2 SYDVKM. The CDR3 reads CASSLFFTEAFF. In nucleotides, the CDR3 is TGTGCCAGCAGTTTATTTTTCACTGAAGCTTTCTTT.

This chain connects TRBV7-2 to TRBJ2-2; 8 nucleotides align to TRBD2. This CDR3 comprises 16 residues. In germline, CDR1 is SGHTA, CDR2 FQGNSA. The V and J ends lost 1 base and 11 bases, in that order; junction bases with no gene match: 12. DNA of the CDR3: TGTGCCAGCAGCTTAGACGCGGGAGGCTCCCCTCGTGAGCTGTTTTTT. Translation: CASSLDAGGSPRELFF.

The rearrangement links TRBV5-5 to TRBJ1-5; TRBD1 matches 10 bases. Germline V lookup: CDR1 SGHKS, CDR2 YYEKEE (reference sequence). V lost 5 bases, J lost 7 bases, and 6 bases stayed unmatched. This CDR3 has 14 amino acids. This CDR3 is CASRPGQGLQPQHF. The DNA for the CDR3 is TGTGCCAGCAGACCGGGACAGGGGTTGCAGCCCCAGCATTTT.

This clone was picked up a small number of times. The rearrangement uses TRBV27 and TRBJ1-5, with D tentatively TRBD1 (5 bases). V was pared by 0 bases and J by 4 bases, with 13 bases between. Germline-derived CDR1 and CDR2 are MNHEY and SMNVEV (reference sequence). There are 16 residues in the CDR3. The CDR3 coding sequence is TGTGCCAGCAGTTTATCCCCGGGGGGACCTAATCAGCCCCAGCATTTT. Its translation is CASSLSPGGPNQPQHF.

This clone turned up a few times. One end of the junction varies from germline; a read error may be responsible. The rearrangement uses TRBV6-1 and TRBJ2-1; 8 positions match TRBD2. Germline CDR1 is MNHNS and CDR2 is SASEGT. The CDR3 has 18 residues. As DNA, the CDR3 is TGTGCCATCAGTGAGCGTGGGACTAGTCTTAACTCCTACAATGAGCAGTTCTTC. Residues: CAISERGTSLNSYNEQFF.

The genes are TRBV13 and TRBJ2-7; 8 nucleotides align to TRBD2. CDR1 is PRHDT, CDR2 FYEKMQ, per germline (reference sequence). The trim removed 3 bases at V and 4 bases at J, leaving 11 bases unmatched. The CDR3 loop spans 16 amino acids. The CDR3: CASSFSPGREQYEQYF. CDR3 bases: TGTGCCAGCAGCTTTAGCCCCGGGAGGGAACAGTACGAGCAGTACTTC.